This T cell receptor (beta chain) comes out of a study of blood T cell repertoires in COVID-19. Overall study context: The United States, Italy and Spain provided the acute and convalescent COVID-19 samples. The analysed material was cDNA or gDNA that came from T cells, B-cell-depleted T cells, or PBMCs.

As for this clone: Other nucleotide sequences from this sample produce the same CDR3.

V was clipped by 1 base and J by 4 bases; unmatched bases: 1. Looked up from germline, CDR1 is SGHTA and CDR2 is FQGNSA. This CDR3 has 14 amino acids. Per the original data handling: Reference gene primer amplification gave nucleated cell count estimates. Method: immunoSEQ multiplex PCR; TCRdb's copy keeps in-frame clones and lacks some. V, J and clone size are those of that table, while D and trimming were read from the DNA. The table has under 500,000 clones, around 88% seen once. The sequence was collected from a woman in her thirties with acute or convalescent COVID-19. The V gene is TRBV7-2, the J gene TRBJ1-2; 9 nucleotides agree with TRBD1. Sequences were obtained from peripheral blood. CDR3: CASSLGGQGYGYTF. In DNA, the CDR3 is TGTGCCAGCAGCTTAGGGGGACAGGGCTATGGCTACACCTTC.